What follows are 20 T cell receptor beta chains derived from one specimen sequenced in a study of cytomegalovirus exposure and HLA in healthy donors. Use of 60 Vbeta and 13 Jbeta primers characterized the PCR. Repertoires were generated with immunoSEQ multiplex PCR, while TCRdb's copy carries only in-frame clones and drops some. The sample carries 180,000 or so clones, 9.5% recorded once. Sequenced input: PBMCs. The receptor source for this set is a woman in her 30s in good health and CMV-seropositive.

The sample holds a few counts of this clone. The rearrangement links TRBV5-1 to TRBJ1-1; D may be TRBD1 (6 bases). The CDR3 loop spans 14 amino acids. V was clipped by 4 bases and J by 4 bases, with 14 bases between them. Per germline, CDR1 SGHRS and CDR2 YFSETQ. The CDR3 DNA reads TGCGCCAGCAGCCCATACAGGGAGGGCACTGAAGCTTTCTTT. It is translated as CASSPYREGTEAFF.

This clone showed up just a few times. The sample holds other DNA sequences that translate to the same CDR3. V gene TRBV30 combines with J gene TRBJ2-1; TRBD2 aligns across 9 bases. Unmatched junction bases numbered 12, after V lost 1 base and J lost 2 bases. This CDR3 is built from 18 residues. The V gene's germline CDR1 is GTSNPN and CDR2 SVGIG (reference sequence). The CDR3 spells CAWSGLTPSGTAYNEQFF. The CDR3 DNA follows: TGTGCCTGGAGTGGCCTTACCCCTAGCGGGACAGCCTACAATGAGCAGTTCTTC. Supplemented by reference TRBV30 and TRBJ2-1, the full variable domain reads SQTIHQWPATLVQPVGSPLSLECTVEGTSNPNLYWYRQAAGRGLQLLFYSVGIGQISSEVPQNLSASRPQDRQFILSSKKLLLSDSGFYLCAWSGLTPSGTAYNEQFFGPGTRLTVL.

The chain links TRBV15 to TRBJ1-4, with 7 nucleotides matching TRBD1. The V gene end was trimmed by 3 bases and the J gene end by 7 bases; junction bases not matched to a gene: 8. The CDR3 contains 15 residues. CDR1 LNHNV and CDR2 YYDKDF come from the germline V gene (reference sequence). CDR3 sequence: CATSSVTGDREKLFF. Written as DNA, the CDR3 is TGTGCCACCAGCAGTGTAACAGGGGATCGTGAAAAACTGTTTTTT.

This chain joins TRBV7-3 and TRBJ2-3; 12 bases match TRBD2. The CDR3 has 16 residues. Trimming at V came to 2 bases and at J to 2 bases, leaving 2 bases not matched to a gene. Germline CDR1 is SGHTA and CDR2 is FQGTGA. The CDR3 loop is CASSLGLAGTTDTQYF. The CDR3 coding sequence is TGTGCCAGCAGCTTAGGACTAGCGGGGACCACAGATACGCAGTATTTT.

This clone was counted between two and nine times. The chain couples TRBV9 to TRBJ2-5; 8 positions agree with TRBD1. CDR3 length equals 14 residues. V lost 3 bases to trimming and J lost 5 bases; unmatched junction nucleotides: 6. The V gene's germline CDR1 is SGDLS and CDR2 YYNGEE. The CDR3: CASSAGQGYETQYF. DNA of the CDR3: TGTGCCAGCAGCGCCGGACAGGGCTATGAGACCCAGTACTTC.

There are a few counts of this clone. The chain couples TRBV18 to TRBJ2-6; TRBD1 aligns across 10 bases. With V trimmed by 7 bases and J by 3 bases, 3 bases remained unmatched. Germline V CDR1 and CDR2: KGHSH, LQKENI. The length of the CDR3 is 15 residues. DNA of the CDR3: TGTGCCAGCTGGGACAGGGGTCTTGGGGCCAACGTCCTGACTTTC. It specifies CASWDRGLGANVLTF.

The V gene is TRBV5-1, the J gene TRBJ2-1; maybe TRBD2 (5 bases). Germline V gene sequence: CDR1 SGHRS, CDR2 YFSETQ. V was pared by 0 bases and J by 7 bases, with 14 bases between. The CDR3 runs 15 residues. CDR3 bases: TGCGCCAGCAGCTTGGGGCCGAGTCGGGGAAATGAGCAGTTCTTC. Its translation: CASSLGPSRGNEQFF.

This chain uses TRBV11-2 with TRBJ1-2; 9 bases are a match to TRBD1. CDR1 is SGHAT and CDR2 is FQNNGV in the germline V gene. The junction had 28 bases not matched to a gene; V was cut back by 4 bases and J by 13 bases. This CDR3 is 19 amino acids long. CDR3 bases: TGTGCCAGCAGCTCCTGGAAAAATGGACAGGGGATTTCGCCATTAGGTTTCACCTTC. It codes for CASSSWKNGQGISPLGFTF.

The chain joins TRBV5-5 to TRBJ2-1, with a weak D call TRBD2 (6 bases). The CDR3 consists of 16 residues. Deletions cut 4 bases from V and 7 bases from J, with 21 bases between. The germline V gene encodes CDR1 SGHKS and CDR2 YYEKEE (reference sequence). The CDR3 is CASSVTGEGGPNEQFF. In DNA, the CDR3 is TGTGCCAGCAGCGTCACAGGAGAGGGAGGACCAAATGAGCAGTTCTTC.

This clone has only a few counts. J is TRBJ2-7 and V is TRBV27; 11 bases map to TRBD1. Germline trimming cut 2 bases from V and 8 bases from J; bases unmatched to any gene: 5. Looked up from germline, CDR1 is MNHEY and CDR2 is SMNVEV (reference sequence). This CDR3 has 14 residues. The DNA of the CDR3 is TGTGCCAGCAGTTTAAGGACAGGGGGCATCAAGCAGTACTTC. Protein product: CASSLRTGGIKQYF.

This clone was seen a few times. The V gene is TRBV2, the J gene TRBJ2-7; TRBD2 might be the D (6 bases). The CDR3 contains 13 residues. The V end was cut by 3 bases, the J end by 6 bases, with 12 bases between. Looked up from germline, CDR1 is SNHLY and CDR2 is FYNNEI. This chain's CDR3 is CASSDRGGAEQYF. The CDR3 nucleotides read TGTGCCAGCAGTGATAGAGGAGGGGCCGAGCAGTACTTC.

This clone was observed a handful of times. The chain employs TRBV10-1 and TRBJ1-2, with TRBD1 as a possible D gene (5 bases). Trimming stripped 0 bases from V and 6 bases from J, with 8 bases between. CDR1 and CDR2 (germline): WNHNN, SYGVQD (reference sequence). The CDR3 loop spans 13 amino acids. The CDR3 here is CASSESAGDGYTF. The CDR3 DNA reads TGCGCCAGCAGTGAGTCAGCGGGGGATGGCTACACCTTC.

The table lists this clone with a few counts. The chain links TRBV5-3 to TRBJ1-5; D is possibly TRBD1 (5 bases). TRBV5-3 is assigned to the ORF class and has an uncertain function. The CDR3 sequence is 14 residues long. Trimming removed 4 bases at V and 2 bases at J, with 10 bases between. CDR3: CARSPGTGNQPQHF. The CDR3 region has the DNA TGTGCCAGAAGCCCCGGGACTGGCAATCAGCCCCAGCATTTT.

This clone was counted between two and nine times. J is TRBJ2-7 and V is TRBV10-2; 9 nucleotides line up with TRBD1. V shed 7 bases and J 3 bases; nucleotides not matched to a gene: 7. Germline V gene lookup returns CDR1 WSHSY and CDR2 SAAADI. The CDR3 is 14 residues long. The CDR3 sequence: CASKLGQGIYEQYF. The CDR3 coding sequence is TGCGCCAGCAAACTCGGACAGGGGATCTACGAGCAGTACTTC.

The chain has TRBV5-1 and TRBJ1-1, with D perhaps TRBD1 (6 bases). Deletions cut 1 base from V and 3 bases from J, with 16 bases between. CDR1 is SGHRS and CDR2 is YFSETQ in the germline V gene. The CDR3 has 16 residues. The CDR3 protein is CASSLMGGARDTEAFF. CDR3 nucleotide sequence: TGCGCCAGCAGCTTGATGGGGGGGGCGCGAGACACTGAAGCTTTCTTT.

In this sample, this clone turned up a few times. The chain couples TRBV6-1 to TRBJ1-1, with 7 bases identical to TRBD1. The CDR3 is 14 amino acids. Germline V CDR1 and CDR2: MNHNS, SASEGT. V lost 7 bases to trimming and J lost 1 base; unmatched junction nucleotides: 6. The CDR3 loop reads CASTRTGQNTEAFF. The CDR3 region has the DNA TGTGCCAGCACGAGGACAGGACAGAACACTGAAGCTTTCTTT.

The chain employs TRBV6-6 and TRBJ2-7; 10 nucleotides match TRBD1. Germline V CDR1 and CDR2: MNHNY, SVGAGI (reference sequence). Unmatched junction bases numbered 8, after V lost 6 bases and J lost 6 bases. The CDR3 loop spans 14 amino acids. This chain's CDR3 is CASSTGTGEGEQYF. For the CDR3, the DNA is TGTGCCAGCAGCACCGGGACAGGGGAGGGCGAGCAGTACTTC.

The chain joins TRBV6-1 to TRBJ2-7, with 9 bases lining up with TRBD1. Germline lookup yields CDR1 MNHNS and CDR2 SASEGT. This CDR3 is 14 amino acids long. The J segment lost 4 bases and the V segment lost 6 bases, leaving 7 bases of the junction unmatched. CDR3 sequence: CASRGGQGGYEQYF. CDR3 sequence (DNA): TGTGCCAGCAGGGGGGGACAGGGAGGATACGAGCAGTACTTC.

This clone was found a few times. This chain connects TRBV5-1 to TRBJ2-2, with TRBD1 identical over 7 bases. CDR1 is SGHRS, CDR2 YFSETQ, per germline. The CDR3 sequence is 16 residues long. The V and J ends lost 4 bases and 6 bases, in that order; junction bases with no gene match: 12. CDR3 sequence reads: CASSLTGISYSGELFF. In DNA, the CDR3 is TGCGCCAGCAGCCTGACAGGGATCAGTTATTCCGGGGAGCTGTTTTTT.

The chain employs TRBV14 and TRBJ2-5; D gene uncertain. Germline CDR1 SGHDN, CDR2 FVKESK. Trimming removed 1 base at V and 3 bases at J, with 12 bases between. The CDR3 contains 15 residues. CDR3 in DNA: TGTGCCAGCAGCCAAGTTGGGCTGGGCAAAGAGACCCAGTACTTC. This codes for CASSQVGLGKETQYF.